This TCR beta chain was identified during a study of response to subunit inactivated influenza vaccine. Overall study results and limits: The authors suggested that every seasonal influenza vaccination recruits few new T cells.

The CDR3 has 13 amino acids. The V gene's germline CDR1 is ENHRY and CDR2 SYGVKD. The germline V and J ends were trimmed by 4 bases and 4 bases, with 8 bases remaining between them. TCRdb reanalysed the RT-PCR reads using MiXCR and keeps one entry per CDR3 protein. The table records about 520,000 distinct CDR3 sequences, less than 7.5% of them present only once. Points on this clonotype: No antigen is known for it.

The TCR was taken from a man aged 45 to 70 who received an inactivated influenza vaccine. The chain combines TRBV10-3 with TRBJ1-5; no reliable D call. Sequencing used PBMCs from blood, obtained roughly 24 months after vaccination. The CDR3: CAISGTSNQPQHF. The CDR3 bases are TGTGCCATCAGTGGGACTTCTAATCAGCCCCAGCATTTT.